The 20 T cell receptor beta chains listed next were all sequenced from one sample in a study of blood T cell repertoires in COVID-19. Sequencing used immunoSEQ multiplex PCR; TCRdb keeps in-frame clones, though not all of them. The sample has 350,000 to 450,000 clones, roughly 92% seen once. The sequencing sample was made of PBMCs or T cells enriched from blood (not recorded which). These receptors originate from a woman in her 40s who had been exposed to COVID-19.

The genes are TRBV18 and TRBJ2-3; 7 bases are a match to TRBD1. The ends lost 2 bases at V and 1 base at J; junction bases unmatched: 3. Germline V gives CDR1 KGHSH, CDR2 LQKENI. This CDR3 comprises 15 residues. As DNA, the CDR3 is TGTGCCAGCTCACCAGGAACAGGGGGCACAGATACGCAGTATTTT. Its protein product is CASSPGTGGTDTQYF.

This clone was found a few times. The chain employs TRBV21-1 and TRBJ1-6; whether TRBD1, the table's D call, matches the DNA was not checked. TRBV21-1 is designated a pseudogene. The CDR3 is 15 amino acids. The CDR3 region is CASNSSGGNNSPLHF. The CDR3 bases are TGTGCCAGCAATTCTTCAGGGGGTAATAATTCACCCCTCCACTTT.

The rearrangement links TRBV27 to TRBJ2-1, with TRBD2 matching over 11 bases. CDR3 size: 14 residues. The J segment lost 6 bases and the V segment lost 2 bases, leaving 0 bases of the junction unmatched. Germline CDR1 and CDR2: MNHEY and SMNVEV (reference sequence). The CDR3 is CASSLLAGGNEQFF. In nucleotides, the CDR3 is TGTGCCAGCAGTTTACTAGCGGGGGGCAATGAGCAGTTCTTC.

The chain uses TRBV5-6 and TRBJ1-2, with D possibly being TRBD1 (5 bases). Trimming removed 1 base at V and 9 bases at J, with 10 bases between. CDR1 and CDR2 from the germline V gene are SGHDT and YYEEEE. This CDR3 has 12 amino acids. In nucleotides, the CDR3 is TGTGCCAGCAGCTTGAGGCGGGGGAGCTACACCTTC. As protein: CASSLRRGSYTF.

Comments on this clone: Its ends do not fully match the called genes, so a read error is possible. The chain recombines TRBV12-5 with TRBJ1-1; 7 nucleotides match TRBD1. CDR1 LGHNT and CDR2 FRNRAP come from the germline V gene. CDR3 size: 16 residues. CDR3 in amino acids: CASGFLQGQANSEAFF. CDR3 bases: TGTGCTAGTGGTTTCTTACAAGGACAGGCGAACTCTGAAGCTTTCTTT.

The chain recombines TRBV24-1 with TRBJ2-2, with D possibly TRBD1 on 5 matching bases. The ends were cut back, 4 bases at V and 8 bases at J, with 16 bases in the middle. From germline, CDR1 is KGHDR and CDR2 SFDVKD. The CDR3 loop spans 15 amino acids. This CDR3 is CATSEDNRKGGELFF. The CDR3 DNA sequence: TGTGCCACCAGTGAGGACAATAGGAAGGGTGGGGAGCTGTTTTTT.

This chain uses TRBV5-6 with TRBJ2-7, with TRBD1 as a possible D gene (6 bases). This CDR3 region has 14 residues. The germline V gene encodes CDR1 SGHDT and CDR2 YYEEEE. Trimming cost V 4 bases and J 3 bases, with 14 bases left between them. The CDR3 loop is CASSTGRTLYEQYF. Written as DNA, the CDR3 is TGTGCCAGCAGCACAGGGCGTACCCTCTACGAGCAGTACTTC.

The chain has TRBV18 and TRBJ2-3; 7 bases line up with TRBD2. This CDR3 has 16 residues. The junction had 9 bases not matched to a gene; V was cut back by 6 bases and J by 0 bases. Looked up from germline, CDR1 is KGHSH and CDR2 is LQKENI. The CDR3 here is CASSPRGAGSTDTQYF. The CDR3 bases are TGTGCCAGCTCTCCCCGTGGAGCGGGAAGCACAGATACGCAGTATTTT.

The J gene is TRBJ2-4, the V gene TRBV7-2; possible D gene TRBD1, 6 bases. Germline V lookup: CDR1 SGHTA, CDR2 FQGNSA. The CDR3 extends over 15 amino acids. V lost 5 bases, J lost 0 bases, and 11 bases lay in between. The CDR3 DNA reads as TGTGCCAGCAGCCCAGGGGCGTCAGCCAAAAACATTCAGTACTTC. It is translated as CASSPGASAKNIQYF.

The gene calls are TRBV5-1 and TRBJ2-3; 8 bases fit TRBD1. V shed 7 bases, J shed 10 bases, and the junction held 20 bases outside the gene matches. The CDR3 length is 16 residues. Germline V gene lookup returns CDR1 SGHRS and CDR2 YFSETQ. CDR3 protein: CASPPGQGEGTEAQYF. The CDR3 coding sequence is TGCGCCAGCCCGCCAGGACAGGGCGAGGGGACGGAGGCGCAGTATTTT.

The chain employs TRBV5-5 and TRBJ2-7; the D is unclear. Trimming left V 4 bases short and J 0 bases short, with 2 bases between. This CDR3 spans 11 amino acids. Germline V gene lookup returns CDR1 SGHKS and CDR2 YYEKEE (reference sequence). The CDR3 sequence: CASSHSYEQYF. The CDR3 DNA sequence: TGTGCCAGCAGCCACTCCTACGAGCAGTACTTC.

V gene TRBV18 combines with J gene TRBJ1-2; a possible D gene is TRBD1 (6 bases). CDR1 KGHSH and CDR2 LQKENI come from the germline V gene. The CDR3 spans 13 residues. Between the trimmed V and J ends, which lost 5 bases and 7 bases, there was a span of 14 bases. The CDR3 sequence: CASSGGVIGGYTF. The CDR3 DNA is TGTGCCAGCTCAGGGGGCGTGATCGGTGGCTACACCTTC.

The rearrangement uses TRBV5-1 and TRBJ1-1; 7 bases are shared with TRBD1. J lost 2 bases, V lost 0 bases, and 7 bases had no gene match. This CDR3 contains 16 residues. The germline gives CDR1 SGHRS, CDR2 YFSETQ. The CDR3 bases are TGCGCCAGCAGCTTGGTGGCAGGGGGTATAAACACTGAAGCTTTCTTT. It codes for CASSLVAGGINTEAFF.

The chain employs TRBV9 and TRBJ1-1; tentative D call: TRBD1 (5 bases). The CDR3 totals 15 residues. V lost 0 bases and J 4 bases, leaving 13 bases between the germline ends. Per germline, CDR1 SGDLS and CDR2 YYNGEE. CDR3 sequence reads: CASSVGGIGATEAFF. The CDR3 DNA reads TGTGCCAGCAGCGTAGGGGGTATAGGGGCCACTGAAGCTTTCTTT.

The J gene is TRBJ2-7, the V gene TRBV11-3; TRBD1 might be the D (6 bases). With 1 base removed from V and 3 bases from J, the gap between germline ends came to 7 bases. The CDR3 contains 13 residues. CDR1 and CDR2 (germline): SGHNT, YENEEA. CDR3 sequence (DNA): TGTGCCAGCAGCTTAGGGACAGACTACGAGCAGTACTTC. The encoded protein is CASSLGTDYEQYF.

The V and J genes are TRBV4-3 and TRBJ2-7; a weak D match, TRBD2 (6 bases). CDR3 length: 13 residues. The V gene lost 0 bases and the J gene lost 10 bases, with 13 bases spanning the gap. The germline CDR1 and CDR2 sequences are LGHNA and YSLEER. The CDR3 DNA reads TGCGCCAGCAGCCAAGATCGGGACTCCGGACAGTACTTC. Protein product: CASSQDRDSGQYF.

The gene calls are TRBV7-9 and TRBJ1-1; possible D gene TRBD1, 5 bases. The germline CDR1 and CDR2 sequences are SEHNR and FQNEAQ (reference sequence). The CDR3 has 16 amino acids. Trimming took off 5 bases at V and 1 base at J, with 17 bases between the two ends. The CDR3 sequence: CASSPTEDSGNTEAFF. In DNA, the CDR3 is TGTGCCAGCAGCCCGACGGAAGACAGTGGGAACACTGAAGCTTTCTTT.

This clone occurred a few times. The chain links TRBV6-5 to TRBJ1-6, with D maybe TRBD1 (5 bases). CDR1 is MNHEY and CDR2 is SVGAGI in the germline V gene. The germline V and J ends were trimmed by 7 bases and 8 bases, with 12 bases remaining between them. The CDR3 consists of 13 residues. In DNA form, the CDR3 reads TGTGCCAGCAACCTCAGGGATGATTCACCCCTCCACTTT. Protein: CASNLRDDSPLHF.

The chain is built from TRBV10-3 and TRBJ1-4; no reliable D call. V was clipped by 6 bases and J by 3 bases, with 8 bases between them. From germline, CDR1 is ENHRY and CDR2 SYGVKD. The CDR3 spans 13 residues. The CDR3 spells CAISAAPNEKLFF. The CDR3 region has the DNA TGTGCCATCAGCGCGGCTCCTAATGAAAAACTGTTTTTT.

The chain employs TRBV7-8 and TRBJ2-5, with 10 bases aligning to TRBD2. Per the germline V gene, CDR1 is SGHVS and CDR2 is FQNEAQ. The CDR3 extends over 15 amino acids. The trim removed 7 bases at V and 4 bases at J, leaving 9 bases unmatched. Here the CDR3 reads CASTPLGLARETQYF. The CDR3 DNA reads TGTGCCAGCACCCCCTTGGGACTAGCGAGAGAGACCCAGTACTTC. The full variable domain, its missing parts supplied by reference TRBV7-8 and TRBJ2-5, is GAGVSQSPRYKVAKRGQDVALRCDPISGHVSLFWYQQALGQGPEFLTYFQNEAQLDKSGLPSDRFFAERPEGSVSTLKIQRTQQEDSAVYLCASTPLGLARETQYFGPGTRLLVL.